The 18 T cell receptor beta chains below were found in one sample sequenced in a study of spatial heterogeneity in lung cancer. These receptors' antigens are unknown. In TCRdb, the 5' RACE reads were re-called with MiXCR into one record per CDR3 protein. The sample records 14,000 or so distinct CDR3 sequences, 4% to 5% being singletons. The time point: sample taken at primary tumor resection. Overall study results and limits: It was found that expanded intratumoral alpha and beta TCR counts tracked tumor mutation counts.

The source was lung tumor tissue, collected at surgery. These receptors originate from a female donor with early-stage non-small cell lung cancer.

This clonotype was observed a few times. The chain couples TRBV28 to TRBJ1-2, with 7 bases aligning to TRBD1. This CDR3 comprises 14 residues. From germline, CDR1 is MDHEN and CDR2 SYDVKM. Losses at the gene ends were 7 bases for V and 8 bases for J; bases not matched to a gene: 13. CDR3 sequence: CASTSQGPLLGYTF. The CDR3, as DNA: TGTGCCAGCACATCACAGGGGCCGCTGTTAGGCTACACCTTC.

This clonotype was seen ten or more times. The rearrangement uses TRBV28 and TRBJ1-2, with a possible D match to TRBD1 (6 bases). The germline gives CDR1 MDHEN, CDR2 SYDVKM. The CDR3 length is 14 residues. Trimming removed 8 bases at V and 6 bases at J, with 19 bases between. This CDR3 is CASETGSSRHGYTF. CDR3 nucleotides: TGTGCCAGCGAAACAGGGTCCAGCAGGCATGGCTACACCTTC.

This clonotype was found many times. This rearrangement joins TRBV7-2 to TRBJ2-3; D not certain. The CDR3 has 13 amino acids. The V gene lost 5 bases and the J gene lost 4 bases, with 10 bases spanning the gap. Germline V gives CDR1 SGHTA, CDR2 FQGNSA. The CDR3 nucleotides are TGTGCCAGCAGCATCAATGTCCCAGATACGCAGTATTTT. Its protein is CASSINVPDTQYF.

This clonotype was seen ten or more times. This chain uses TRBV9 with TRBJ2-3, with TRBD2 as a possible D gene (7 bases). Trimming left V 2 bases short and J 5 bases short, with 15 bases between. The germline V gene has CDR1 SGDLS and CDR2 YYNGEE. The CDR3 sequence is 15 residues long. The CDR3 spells CASSVAGAPGDTQYF. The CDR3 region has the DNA TGTGCCAGCAGCGTCGCGGGGGCCCCTGGAGATACGCAGTATTTT.

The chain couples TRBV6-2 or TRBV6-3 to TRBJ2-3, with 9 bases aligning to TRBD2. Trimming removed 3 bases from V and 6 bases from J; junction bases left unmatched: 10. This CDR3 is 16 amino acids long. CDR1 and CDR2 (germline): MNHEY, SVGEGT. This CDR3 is CASSYPPAGGGDTQYF. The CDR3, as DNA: TGTGCCAGCAGTTATCCCCCAGCGGGGGGCGGGGATACGCAGTATTTT.

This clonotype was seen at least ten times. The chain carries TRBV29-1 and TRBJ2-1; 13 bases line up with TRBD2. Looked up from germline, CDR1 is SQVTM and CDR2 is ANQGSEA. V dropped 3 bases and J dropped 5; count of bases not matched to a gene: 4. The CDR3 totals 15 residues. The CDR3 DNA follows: TGCAGCGTTGAGGGGACTAGCGGGGCACACAATGAGCAGTTCTTC. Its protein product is CSVEGTSGAHNEQFF.

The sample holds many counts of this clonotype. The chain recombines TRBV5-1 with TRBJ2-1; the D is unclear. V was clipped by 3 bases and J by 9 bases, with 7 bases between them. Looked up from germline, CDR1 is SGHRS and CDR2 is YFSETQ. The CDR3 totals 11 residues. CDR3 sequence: CASSSRSEQFF. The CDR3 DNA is TGCGCCAGCAGCTCTAGGTCTGAGCAGTTCTTC.

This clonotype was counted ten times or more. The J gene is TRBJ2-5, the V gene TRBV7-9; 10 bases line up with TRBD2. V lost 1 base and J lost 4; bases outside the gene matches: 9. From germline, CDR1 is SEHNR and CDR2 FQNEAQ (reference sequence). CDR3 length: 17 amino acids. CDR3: CASSLGSLAGDPETQYF. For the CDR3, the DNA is TGTGCCAGCAGCTTAGGGTCCCTAGCGGGGGATCCAGAGACCCAGTACTTC.

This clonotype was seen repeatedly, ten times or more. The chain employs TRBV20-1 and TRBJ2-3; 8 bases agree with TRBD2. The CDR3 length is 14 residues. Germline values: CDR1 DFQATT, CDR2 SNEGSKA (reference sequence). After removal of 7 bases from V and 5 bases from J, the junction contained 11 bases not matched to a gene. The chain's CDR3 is CSVPLGGAGDTQYF. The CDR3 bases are TGCAGTGTTCCTCTCGGGGGGGCTGGAGATACGCAGTATTTT.

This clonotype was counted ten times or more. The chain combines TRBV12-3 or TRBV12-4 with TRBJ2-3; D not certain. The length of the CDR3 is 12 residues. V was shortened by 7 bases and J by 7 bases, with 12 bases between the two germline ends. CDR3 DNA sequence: TGTGCCAGCACCACCCCGTCTAATACGCAGTATTTT. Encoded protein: CASTTPSNTQYF.

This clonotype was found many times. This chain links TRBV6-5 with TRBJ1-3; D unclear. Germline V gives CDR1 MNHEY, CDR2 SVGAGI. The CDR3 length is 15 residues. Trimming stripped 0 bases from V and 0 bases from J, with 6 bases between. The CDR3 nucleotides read TGTGCCAGCAGTTACTCCGGCAGCTCTGGAAACACCATATATTTT. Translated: CASSYSGSSGNTIYF.

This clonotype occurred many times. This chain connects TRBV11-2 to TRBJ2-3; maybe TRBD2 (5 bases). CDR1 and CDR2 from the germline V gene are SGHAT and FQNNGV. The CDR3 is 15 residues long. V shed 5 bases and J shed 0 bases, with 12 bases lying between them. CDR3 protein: CASSPEGSSTDTQYF. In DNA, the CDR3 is TGTGCCAGCAGCCCCGAGGGATCTAGCACAGATACGCAGTATTTT. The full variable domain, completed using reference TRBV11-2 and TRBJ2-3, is EAGVAQSPRYKIIEKRQSVAFWCNPISGHATLYWYQQILGQGPKLLIQFQNNGVVDDSQLPKDRFSAERLKGVDSTLKIQPAKLEDSAVYLCASSPEGSSTDTQYFGPGTRLTVL.

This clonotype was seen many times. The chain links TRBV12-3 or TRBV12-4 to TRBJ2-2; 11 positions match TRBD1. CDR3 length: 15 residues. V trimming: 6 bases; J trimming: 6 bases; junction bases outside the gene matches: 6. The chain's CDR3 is CASRFPGQGAGELFF. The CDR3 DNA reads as TGTGCCAGCAGATTCCCGGGACAGGGGGCCGGGGAGCTGTTTTTT.

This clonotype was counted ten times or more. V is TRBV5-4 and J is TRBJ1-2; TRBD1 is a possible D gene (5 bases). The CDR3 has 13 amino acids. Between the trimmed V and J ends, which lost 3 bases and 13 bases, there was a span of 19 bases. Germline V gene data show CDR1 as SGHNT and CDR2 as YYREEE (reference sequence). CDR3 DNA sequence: TGTGCCAGCAGCTCGGCGGGGGGGACCGGCCGCACCTTC. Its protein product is CASSSAGGTGRTF.

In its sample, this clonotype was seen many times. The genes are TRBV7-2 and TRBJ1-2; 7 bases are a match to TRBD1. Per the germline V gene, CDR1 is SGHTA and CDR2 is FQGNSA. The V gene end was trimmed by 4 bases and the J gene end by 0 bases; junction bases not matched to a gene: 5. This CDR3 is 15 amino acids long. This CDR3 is CASSSRDRANYGYTF. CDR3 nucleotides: TGTGCCAGCAGCTCCCGGGACAGAGCTAACTATGGCTACACCTTC.

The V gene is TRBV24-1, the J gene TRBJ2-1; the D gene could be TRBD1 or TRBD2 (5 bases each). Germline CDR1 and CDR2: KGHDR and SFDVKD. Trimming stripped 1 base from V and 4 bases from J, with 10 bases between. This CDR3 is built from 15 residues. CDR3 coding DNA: TGTGCCACCAGTGATTTCGGGGCAAAGTACAATGAGCAGTTCTTC. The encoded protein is CATSDFGAKYNEQFF.

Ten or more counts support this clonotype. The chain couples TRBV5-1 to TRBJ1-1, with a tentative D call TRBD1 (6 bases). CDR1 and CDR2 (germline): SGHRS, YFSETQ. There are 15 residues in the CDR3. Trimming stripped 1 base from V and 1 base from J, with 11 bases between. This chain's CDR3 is CASSLNWDKNTEAFF. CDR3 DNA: TGCGCCAGCAGCTTGAATTGGGACAAGAACACTGAAGCTTTCTTT.

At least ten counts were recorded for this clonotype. DNA for the CDR3: TGTGCCAGCAGTGAACCCTTCGCCCGCTACAATGAGCAGTTCTTC. Translated: CASSEPFARYNEQFF. The chain employs TRBV2 and TRBJ2-1; no clear D gene. Germline CDR1 SNHLY, CDR2 FYNNEI. Trimming took 2 bases from V and 3 from J, leaving 11 bases between them. CDR3 length: 15 amino acids.